These T cell receptor beta chains were read from a single sample in a study of CD8+ T cells in alopecia areata. TCRdb's copy holds only in-frame clones and misses some; the assay was immunoSEQ multiplex PCR. The repertoire includes 140,000 to 150,000 clones, about 60% of them detected once, and approximately 6.5% sits in the top ten. The sample here was CD4+ T cells sorted from blood, taken at week 0. Receptor source: a human donor with alopecia areata. Both conserved end residues are part of each CDR3. The D gene is left open where the match is weak. Not every row has a clone size; where given, it reads once, few, many or a size class.

.,TRBJ1-1,TRBV2,.,CASSGTAGTEAFF,TGTGCCAGCAGTGGAACAGCGGGAACTGAAGCTTTCTTT
.,TRBJ2-5,TRBV7-2,.,CASSTGPLGGQETQYF,TGTGCCAGCAGCACTGGGCCGCTGGGGGGCCAGGAGACCCAGTACTTC
.,TRBJ2-3,TRBV5-6,once,CASSLKPGAQYF,TGTGCCAGCAGCTTAAAGCCGGGGGCGCAGTATTTT
TRBD2,TRBJ2-2,TRBV5-1,.,CASSTGTSGGTGELFF,TGCGCCAGCAGCACTGGGACTAGCGGGGGTACCGGGGAGCTGTTTTTT
.,TRBJ2-3,TRBV5-4,.,CASGGGLYSDTQYF,TGTGCCAGCGGAGGAGGGCTATATTCAGATACGCAGTATTTT
.,TRBJ1-1,TRBV13,.,CASSTRGPNTEAFF,TGTGCCAGCAGCACCAGGGGTCCGAACACTGAAGCTTTCTTT
.,TRBJ2-6,TRBV7-9,few,CASSLRGLAGANVLTF,TGTGCCAGCAGCTTACGGGGTCTGGCTGGGGCCAACGTCCTGACTTTC
.,TRBJ1-2,TRBV5-1,.,CASSLEVGGYTF,TGCGCCAGCAGCTTGGAAGTGGGTGGCTACACCTTC
.,TRBJ2-1,TRBV5-1,.,CASSQRGNEQFF,TGCGCCAGCAGCCAAAGGGGAAATGAGCAGTTCTTC
.,TRBJ1-1,TRBV6-5,.,CASSYFRKNTEAFF,TGTGCCAGCAGTTACTTTAGGAAAAACACTGAAGCTTTCTTT
TRBD2,TRBJ2-3,TRBV4-1,.,CASSQVAGGGDTQYF,TGCGCCAGCAGCCAAGTAGCGGGGGGCGGGGATACGCAGTATTTT
TRBD1,TRBJ1-2,TRBV15,once,CATSRDRGTGAIGGYGYTF,TGTGCCACCAGCAGAGATCGGGGGACAGGGGCCATAGGGGGCTATGGCTACACCTTC
.,TRBJ1-1,TRBV6-5,few,CASRRQFAATEAFF,TGTGCCAGCAGGCGACAGTTTGCTGCCACTGAAGCTTTCTTT
.,TRBJ2-1,TRBV30,.,CAWSVFRGRDEQFF,TGTGCCTGGAGTGTGTTTAGGGGAAGGGATGAGCAGTTCTTC
.,TRBJ1-1,TRBV15,.,CATSRDRVGNTEAFF,TGTGCCACCAGCAGAGATAGGGTAGGGAACACTGAAGCTTTCTTT
TRBD1,TRBJ1-5,TRBV19,.,CASAGTGSYQPQHF,TGTGCCAGTGCCGGGACAGGGTCGTATCAGCCCCAGCATTTT
TRBD1,TRBJ1-6,TRBV7-8,.,CASSLTGTGNSPLHF,TGTGCCAGCAGCTTAACCGGGACAGGGAACTCACCCCTCCACTTT
.,TRBJ1-5,TRBV6-1,.,CASRVGDNQPQHF,TGTGCCAGCAGGGTCGGGGACAATCAGCCCCAGCATTTT
.,TRBJ2-6,TRBV4-3,.,CASSQDIGRSSGANVLTF,TGCGCCAGCAGCCAAGATATAGGTAGAAGCTCTGGGGCCAACGTCCTGACTTTC
.,TRBJ1-3,TRBV7-2,.,CASRGAPSSGNTIYF,TGTGCCAGTCGGGGGGCACCGAGCTCTGGAAACACCATATATTTT
TRBD2,TRBJ2-7,TRBV25-1,few,CASRSGGRSYF,TGTGCCAGCAGGTCCGGGGGGAGATCTTACTTC
.,TRBJ1-4,TRBV6-6,.,CASRSTGPSFF,TGTGCCAGCAGGTCCACCGGGCCGAGTTTTTTT
.,TRBJ2-7,TRBV29-1,.,CSVKGSYEQYF,TGCAGCGTCAAAGGGAGTTACGAGCAGTACTTC
.,TRBJ2-6,TRBV2,.,CASKDFGANVLTF,TGTGCTAGCAAGGATTTTGGGGCCAACGTCCTGACTTTC
.,TRBJ1-1,TRBV9,.,CASSPRVNTEAFF,TGTGCCAGCAGCCCCCGGGTGAACACTGAAGCTTTCTTT
.,TRBJ2-7,TRBV30,.,CAWSVQRRGEQYF,TGTGCCTGGAGTGTACAACGACGGGGCGAGCAGTACTTC
.,TRBJ2-3,TRBV10-3,few,CAISESPRKTDTQYF,TGTGCCATCAGTGAGTCTCCCAGGAAGACAGATACGCAGTATTTT
.,TRBJ2-1,TRBV30,.,CAWTRGQLNEQFF,TGTGCCTGGACTCGAGGACAGCTCAATGAGCAGTTCTTC
TRBD1,TRBJ1-1,TRBV19,few,CASSMGPGQVLMNTEAFF,TGTGCCAGTAGTATGGGACCGGGACAGGTCCTAATGAACACTGAAGCTTTCTTT
.,TRBJ1-2,TRBV5-1,.,CASSLSGRNYGYTF,TGCGCCAGCAGCTTAAGCGGCAGGAACTATGGCTACACCTTC
TRBD1,TRBJ2-1,TRBV19,.,CASKGAGRAYNEQFF,TGTGCCAGTAAGGGGGCAGGGAGAGCTTACAATGAGCAGTTCTTC
TRBD1,TRBJ2-2,TRBV11-2,few,CASSLDRGSGELFF,TGTGCCAGCAGCTTGGACAGGGGTTCCGGGGAGCTGTTTTTT
.,TRBJ2-1,TRBV5-4,.,CASSQNNEQFF,TGTGCCAGCAGCCAGAACAATGAGCAGTTCTTC
.,TRBJ1-4,TRBV7-9,few,CASSPQASNEKLFF,TGTGCCAGCAGCCCTCAGGCGAGTAATGAAAAACTGTTTTTT
.,TRBJ2-3,TRBV30,.,CAWSVLFSTDTQYF,TGTGCCTGGAGTGTACTTTTTAGCACAGATACGCAGTATTTT
.,TRBJ1-1,TRBV27,few,CASSSRVIAEAFF,TGTGCCAGCAGTTCCAGGGTTATCGCTGAAGCTTTCTTT
.,TRBJ2-2,TRBV29-1,.,CSVEMVAGTGELFF,TGCAGCGTTGAAATGGTCGCGGGCACCGGGGAGCTGTTTTTT
TRBD2,TRBJ2-4,TRBV29-1,few,CSVGGGAGGIQYF,TGCAGCGTTGGTGGAGGAGCGGGGGGCATTCAGTACTTC
.,TRBJ1-6,TRBV27,once,CASSLSTGGLSPLHF,TGTGCCAGCAGTTTATCGACAGGAGGTCTTTCACCCCTCCACTTT
TRBD1,TRBJ1-2,TRBV5-1,.,CASSRRDSNYGYTF,TGCGCCAGCAGCCGCCGGGACAGCAACTATGGCTACACCTTC
TRBD1,TRBJ2-2,TRBV7-2,.,CASSLNRGIGELFF,TGTGCCAGCAGTCTTAACAGGGGAATCGGGGAGCTGTTTTTT
TRBD1,TRBJ2-2,TRBV27,few,CASSWGVRTGSRTGELFF,TGTGCCAGCAGTTGGGGAGTGAGGACAGGGAGTCGAACCGGGGAGCTGTTTTTT
.,TRBJ1-5,TRBV13,few,CASSLGGDYSNQPQHF,TGTGCCAGCAGCTTAGGAGGAGACTATAGCAATCAGCCCCAGCATTTT
.,TRBJ2-7,TRBV7-9,.,CASSFPSAGSSYEQYF,TGTGCCAGCAGTTTCCCATCTGCGGGGAGCTCCTACGAGCAGTACTTC
.,TRBJ1-2,TRBV30,.,CAWSRTGDYGYTF,TGTGCCTGGAGTCGTACAGGTGACTATGGCTACACCTTC
.,TRBJ2-6,TRBV5-1,once,CASSPGPGANVLTF,TGCGCCAGCAGTCCGGGTCCTGGGGCCAACGTCCTGACTTTC
.,TRBJ1-2,TRBV25-1,.,CASRAPGLWDGYTF,TGTGCCAGCAGAGCTCCGGGACTCTGGGATGGCTACACCTTC
TRBD1,TRBJ2-1,TRBV4-1,.,CASSVPGQSWNEQFF,TGCGCCAGCAGCGTCCCGGGACAGTCATGGAATGAGCAGTTCTTC
.,TRBJ1-5,TRBV10-3,few,CAIRDTNRAQHF,TGTGCCATCAGGGACACCAATCGGGCCCAGCATTTT
.,TRBJ2-7,TRBV15,few,CATSRAPGTNYEQYF,TGTGCCACCAGCAGGGCGCCAGGGACAAACTACGAGCAGTACTTC
.,TRBJ2-1,TRBV10-3,.,CAISESLARTVAHEQFF,TGTGCCATCAGTGAGTCTTTGGCGAGGACAGTCGCCCATGAGCAGTTCTTC
.,TRBJ1-1,TRBV9,.,CASSSSPGTEAFF,TGTGCCAGCAGCTCCTCCCCCGGGACCGAAGCTTTCTTT
.,TRBJ2-2,TRBV29-1,.,CSVEGPRVGGELFF,TGCAGCGTTGAAGGGCCGCGAGTGGGCGGGGAGCTGTTTTTT
.,TRBJ1-1,TRBV11-2,.,CASSLSYSTSLNTEAFF,TGTGCCAGCAGCTTATCATACAGTACTTCATTGAACACTGAAGCTTTCTTT
.,TRBJ1-2,TRBV30,few,CAWSVRYSGYTF,TGTGCCTGGAGTGTACGGTATAGCGGCTACACCTTC
TRBD1,TRBJ1-4,TRBV6-1,.,CASSAPGQSNEKLFF,TGTGCCAGCAGTGCCCCGGGACAGTCTAATGAAAAACTGTTTTTT